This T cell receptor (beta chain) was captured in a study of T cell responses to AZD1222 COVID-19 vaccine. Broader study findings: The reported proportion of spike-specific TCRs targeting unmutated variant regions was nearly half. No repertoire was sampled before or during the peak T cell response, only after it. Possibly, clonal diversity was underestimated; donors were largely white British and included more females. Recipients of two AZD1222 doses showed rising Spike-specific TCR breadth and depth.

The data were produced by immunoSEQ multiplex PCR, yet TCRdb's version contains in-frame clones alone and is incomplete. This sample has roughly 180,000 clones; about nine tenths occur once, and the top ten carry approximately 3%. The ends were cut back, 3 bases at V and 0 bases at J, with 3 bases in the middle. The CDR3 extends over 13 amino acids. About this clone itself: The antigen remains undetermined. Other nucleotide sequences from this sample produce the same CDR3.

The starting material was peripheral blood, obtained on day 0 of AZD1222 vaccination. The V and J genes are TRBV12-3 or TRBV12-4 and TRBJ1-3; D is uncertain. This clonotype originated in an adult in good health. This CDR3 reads CASSLSSGNTIYF. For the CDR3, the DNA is TGTGCCAGCAGTTTGTCCTCTGGAAACACCATATATTTT.